These 30 T cell receptor beta chains were sequenced from one sample in a study of cytomegalovirus exposure and HLA in healthy donors. 60 Vbeta and 13 Jbeta primers were used in PCR. Method: immunoSEQ multiplex PCR; TCRdb's copy keeps in-frame clones and lacks some. The sample has roughly 130,000 clones, more than 70% seen once; the top ten hold over 1%. Sequencing used PBMCs. These receptors came from a human donor in good health.

J is TRBJ1-1 and V is TRBV25-1; D uncertain. This CDR3 is built from 15 residues. CDR1 and CDR2 from the germline V gene are MGHDK and SYGVNS. V shed 8 bases and J shed 1 base, with 17 bases lying between them. For the CDR3, the DNA is TGTGCCAGCCAAAAGAGAGGCGGAGCGAACACTGAAGCTTTCTTT. It codes for CASQKRGGANTEAFF.

The chain couples TRBV13 to TRBJ2-1, with 11 bases matching TRBD2. V shed 4 bases, J shed 6 bases, and the junction held 5 bases outside the gene matches. This CDR3 spans 15 amino acids. CDR1 is PRHDT and CDR2 is FYEKMQ in the germline V gene (reference sequence). The DNA of the CDR3 is TGTGCCAGCAGCTCGATAGCGGGGGGGCTCAATGAGCAGTTCTTC. The encoded protein is CASSSIAGGLNEQFF.

The CDR3 nucleotides are TGTGCCAGCCGCCTGGGGGGAGCTACTGAAGCTTTCTTT. It codes for CASRLGGATEAFF. V is TRBV5-4 and J is TRBJ1-1, with D tentatively TRBD1 (5 bases). The CDR3 length is 13 residues. CDR1 and CDR2 (germline): SGHNT, YYREEE (reference sequence). The V gene lost 7 bases and the J gene lost 5 bases, with 15 bases spanning the gap. Full variable domain (missing parts from reference TRBV5-4 and TRBJ1-1): ETGVTQSPTHLIKTRGQQVTLRCSSQSGHNTVSWYQQALGQGPQFIFQYYREEENGRGNFPPRFSGLQFPNYSSELNVNALELDDSALYLCASRLGGATEAFFGQGTRLTVV.

This clone appeared a single time. V usage is TRBV5-1 and J usage is TRBJ1-1; no firm D call. The V gene's germline CDR1 is SGHRS and CDR2 YFSETQ. Trimming pared 0 bases from V and 4 bases from J, leaving 16 bases between. This CDR3 spans 16 amino acids. CDR3 loop: CASSLGTIAERTEAFF. DNA for the CDR3: TGCGCCAGCAGCTTGGGAACCATTGCGGAGCGCACTGAAGCTTTCTTT.

Note on this clone: Other DNA sequences in this sample translate to the same CDR3. The chain couples TRBV7-9 to TRBJ1-2; D not resolved. The CDR3 extends over 13 amino acids. From germline, CDR1 is SEHNR and CDR2 FQNEAQ (reference sequence). Trimming pared 3 bases from V and 5 bases from J, leaving 10 bases between. CDR3 residues: CASSFRDIYGYTF. The CDR3 DNA reads as TGTGCCAGCAGCTTCCGAGATATTTATGGCTACACCTTC.

The CDR3 DNA is TGTGCCAGCAGTTTCGGGACAGGGGCCACCGGGGAGCTGTTTTTT. Its translation: CASSFGTGATGELFF. The chain links TRBV27 to TRBJ2-2, with 10 nucleotides matching TRBD1. The CDR3 has 15 amino acids. With V trimmed by 3 bases and J by 4 bases, 2 bases remained unmatched. CDR1 MNHEY and CDR2 SMNVEV come from the germline V gene (reference sequence).

The gene calls are TRBV6-1 and TRBJ1-6, with 8 positions matching TRBD1. The CDR3 runs to 15 residues. The germline V gene encodes CDR1 MNHNS and CDR2 SASEGT. The V and J ends lost 8 bases and 7 bases, in that order; junction bases with no gene match: 10. DNA for the CDR3: TGTGCCAGCCTAACGGGACAGGCCCTCAATTCACCCCTCCACTTT. Amino acid sequence: CASLTGQALNSPLHF.

This clone has just a few counts. V usage is TRBV5-1 and J usage is TRBJ1-3; possibly TRBD1 for D (5 bases). V lost 0 bases and J 0 bases, leaving 10 bases between the germline ends. The CDR3 spans 16 residues. Germline V gene data show CDR1 as SGHRS and CDR2 as YFSETQ. The CDR3 DNA follows: TGCGCCAGCAGCTTGGAGGGGTTGAGCTCTGGAAACACCATATATTTT. It is translated as CASSLEGLSSGNTIYF.

This rearrangement joins TRBV29-1 to TRBJ2-5; 7 bases agree with TRBD1. There are 13 residues in the CDR3. Trimming cost V 7 bases and J 2 bases; bases outside gene matches: 7. Looked up from germline, CDR1 is SQVTM and CDR2 is ANQGSEA. CDR3 region: CSATGTAQETQYF. In nucleotides, the CDR3 is TGCAGCGCCACCGGGACAGCACAAGAGACCCAGTACTTC.

The chain employs TRBV2 and TRBJ2-3; TRBD1 matches 9 bases. This CDR3 has 15 amino acids. Germline V gene data show CDR1 as SNHLY and CDR2 as FYNNEI. V lost 4 bases and J lost 7; bases outside the gene matches: 9. CDR3 DNA: TGTGCCAGCAGTGCCCGGACAGGGGCATCGAATACGCAGTATTTT. This sequence encodes CASSARTGASNTQYF. The variable domain in full, with the rest retrieved from reference TRBV2 and TRBJ2-3, is EPEVTQTPSHQVTQMGQEVILRCVPISNHLYFYWYRQILGQKVEFLVSFYNNEISEKSEIFDDQFSVERPDGSNFTLKIRSTKLEDSAMYFCASSARTGASNTQYFGPGTRLTVL.

The V call is TRBV6-5, the J call TRBJ1-5, with D maybe TRBD1 (5 bases). The ends were cut back, 5 bases at V and 3 bases at J, with 11 bases in the middle. CDR3 length equals 14 residues. Germline V gives CDR1 MNHEY, CDR2 SVGAGI. CDR3 DNA sequence: TGTGCCAGCAGTGAAGGGGTGGTCAATCAGCCCCAGCATTTT. Its translation: CASSEGVVNQPQHF.

The chain uses TRBV11-2 and TRBJ1-1; no clear D gene. In germline, CDR1 is SGHAT, CDR2 FQNNGV. V shed 5 bases and J shed 5 bases, with 6 bases lying between them. The CDR3 loop spans 11 amino acids. This CDR3 reads CASSPGTEAFF. The CDR3 DNA is TGTGCCAGCAGCCCCGGTACTGAAGCTTTCTTT. Looking up the rest from reference TRBV11-2 and TRBJ1-1 gives the full variable domain: EAGVAQSPRYKIIEKRQSVAFWCNPISGHATLYWYQQILGQGPKLLIQFQNNGVVDDSQLPKDRFSAERLKGVDSTLKIQPAKLEDSAVYLCASSPGTEAFFGQGTRLTVV.

The chain recombines TRBV11-2 with TRBJ2-7; the D is unclear. Trimming shortened V by 1 base and J by 3 bases, and 7 bases separated the two germline ends. The germline gives CDR1 SGHAT, CDR2 FQNNGV. The length of the CDR3 is 13 residues. The chain's CDR3 is CASSLAAIYEQYF. CDR3 bases: TGTGCCAGCAGCTTAGCAGCGATCTACGAGCAGTACTTC.

This clone was recorded only once. V is TRBV10-3 and J is TRBJ1-5; 7 bases match TRBD1. The J segment lost 1 base and the V segment lost 6 bases, leaving 0 bases of the junction unmatched. The CDR3 sequence is 13 residues long. Germline V lookup: CDR1 ENHRY, CDR2 SYGVKD. The CDR3 DNA sequence: TGTGCCATCAGGGACAGGAGCAATCAGCCCCAGCATTTT. It translates to CAIRDRSNQPQHF.

The chain uses TRBV7-9 and TRBJ1-6; D is possibly TRBD1 (6 bases). Deletions cut 0 bases from V and 11 bases from J, with 14 bases between. The CDR3 has 15 amino acids. Germline V gene data show CDR1 as SEHNR and CDR2 as FQNEAQ (reference sequence). Here the CDR3 reads CASSLARQGIAPLHF. The CDR3 DNA sequence: TGTGCCAGCAGCTTAGCAAGGCAGGGGATTGCACCCCTCCACTTT.

The J gene is TRBJ1-5, the V gene TRBV15, with D unclear. Looked up from germline, CDR1 is LNHNV and CDR2 is YYDKDF (reference sequence). V was trimmed by 0 bases and J by 2 bases, leaving 5 bases between them. This CDR3 comprises 14 residues. CDR3 sequence (DNA): TGTGCCACCAGCAGAGATCTTGGCAATCAGCCCCAGCATTTT. Translated: CATSRDLGNQPQHF. Full variable domain (missing parts from reference TRBV15 and TRBJ1-5): DAMVIQNPRYQVTQFGKPVTLSCSQTLNHNVMYWYQQKSSQAPKLLFHYYDKDFNNEADTPDNFQSRRPNTSFCFLDIRSPGLGDTAMYLCATSRDLGNQPQHFGDGTRLSIL.

V gene TRBV15 combines with J gene TRBJ2-1; 9 bases agree with TRBD1. V lost 6 bases to trimming and J lost 8 bases; unmatched junction nucleotides: 14. Germline V gives CDR1 LNHNV, CDR2 YYDKDF (reference sequence). The CDR3 consists of 16 residues. CDR3 loop: CATRMGRDRETDEQFF. The DNA for the CDR3 is TGTGCCACCAGAATGGGTCGGGACAGGGAGACCGATGAGCAGTTCTTC.

J is TRBJ1-6 and V is TRBV5-1; TRBD1 might be the D (5 bases). Trimming shortened V by 4 bases and J by 6 bases, and 26 bases separated the two germline ends. The CDR3 extends over 19 amino acids. Germline CDR1 is SGHRS and CDR2 is YFSETQ. The CDR3: CASSPRPGSTEQGNSPLHF. The CDR3 region has the DNA TGCGCCAGCAGCCCCAGGCCTGGTAGCACTGAGCAGGGTAATTCACCCCTCCACTTT.

The V call is TRBV6-5, the J call TRBJ1-1; D gene ambiguous. Germline assignment: CDR1 MNHEY and CDR2 SVGAGI. V was shortened by 6 bases and J by 1 base, with 12 bases between the two germline ends. The CDR3 runs 14 residues. The CDR3, as DNA: TGTGCCAGCAGGACCTGGGAGAGGAACACTGAAGCTTTCTTT. Protein sequence: CASRTWERNTEAFF.

This chain uses TRBV6-6 with TRBJ2-1, with TRBD2 matching 8 bases. The CDR3 runs 16 residues. Germline-derived CDR1 and CDR2 are MNHNY and SVGAGI (reference sequence). V lost 4 bases, J lost 8 bases, and 13 bases stayed unmatched. The CDR3 nucleotides are TGTGCCAGCAGTTCCCCCGGGGGGGCCGGGGTGGATGAGCAGTTCTTC. It yields the protein CASSSPGGAGVDEQFF.

The chain couples TRBV4-2 to TRBJ1-2; possibly TRBD1 for D (6 bases). The V gene's germline CDR1 is LGHNA and CDR2 YNFKEQ. V was shortened by 3 bases and J by 1 base, with 15 bases between the two germline ends. The CDR3 loop spans 16 amino acids. CDR3 DNA: TGTGCCAGCAGCCACCTTAGGGGGGAGGGTAACTATGGCTACACCTTC. Its protein product is CASSHLRGEGNYGYTF.

The gene calls are TRBV28 and TRBJ2-7, with D perhaps TRBD2 (5 bases). Trimming pared 6 bases from V and 5 bases from J, leaving 14 bases between. The germline CDR1 and CDR2 sequences are MDHEN and SYDVKM. The CDR3 consists of 13 residues. The CDR3 protein is CASSPSDGDEQYF. Here the CDR3 DNA reads TGTGCCAGCAGCCCCTCCGACGGGGACGAGCAGTACTTC. The full variable domain, its missing parts supplied by reference TRBV28 and TRBJ2-7, is DVKVTQSSRYLVKRTGEKVFLECVQDMDHENMFWYRQDPGLGLRLIYFSYDVKMKEKGDIPEGYSVSREKKERFSLILESASTNQTSMYLCASSPSDGDEQYFGPGTRLTVT.

The chain uses TRBV25-1 and TRBJ1-2; 7 bases match TRBD1. The CDR3 is made up of 16 amino acids. The germline gives CDR1 MGHDK, CDR2 SYGVNS. V was clipped by 2 bases and J by 7 bases; unmatched bases: 13. This chain's CDR3 is CASSEVGARGAGGYTF. Here the CDR3 DNA reads TGTGCCAGCAGTGAAGTAGGCGCCAGGGGGGCTGGTGGCTACACCTTC.

This rearrangement joins TRBV6-5 to TRBJ2-7; weak D call: TRBD1 (5 bases). This CDR3 has 14 amino acids. V was pared by 5 bases and J by 0 bases, with 11 bases between. From germline, CDR1 is MNHEY and CDR2 SVGAGI. The CDR3 DNA sequence: TGTGCCAGCAGTGAGACAGCGACCTCCTACGAGCAGTACTTC. Encoded protein: CASSETATSYEQYF.

V gene TRBV25-1 combines with J gene TRBJ1-6; TRBD1 might be the D (6 bases). The CDR3 sequence is 17 residues long. Trimming shortened V by 3 bases and J by 6 bases, and 18 bases separated the two germline ends. Germline lookup yields CDR1 MGHDK and CDR2 SYGVNS. CDR3 sequence (DNA): TGTGCCAGCAGTGATTTAGGCCAGGGGAACGGTAATTCACCCCTCCACTTT. Protein sequence: CASSDLGQGNGNSPLHF. The full variable domain, its missing parts supplied by reference TRBV25-1 and TRBJ1-6, is EADIYQTPRYLVIGTGKKITLECSQTMGHDKMYWYQQDPGMELHLIHYSYGVNSTEKGDLSSESTVSRIRTEHFPLTLESARPSHTSQYLCASSDLGQGNGNSPLHFGNGTRLTVT.

The gene calls are TRBV6-1 and TRBJ2-7; D is unclear. Germline V lookup: CDR1 MNHNS, CDR2 SASEGT. This CDR3 comprises 16 residues. Trimming pared 2 bases from V and 2 bases from J, leaving 16 bases between. The CDR3 is CASSESAHRITYEQYF. The CDR3 DNA follows: TGTGCCAGCAGTGAATCGGCGCACAGAATAACCTACGAGCAGTACTTC.

The chain carries TRBV10-3 and TRBJ2-5, with 9 positions matching TRBD1. Germline assignment: CDR1 ENHRY and CDR2 SYGVKD. V was clipped by 8 bases and J by 5 bases; unmatched bases: 0. The CDR3 contains 11 residues. The CDR3 DNA reads TGTGCCATCGGACAGGGGGAGACCCAGTACTTC. Encoded protein: CAIGQGETQYF.

This CDR3 reads CASRAGTSLLGTEAFF. The CDR3 DNA sequence: TGTGCCAGCAGGGCCGGGACATCGCTGTTGGGCACTGAAGCTTTCTTT. This chain joins TRBV4-2 and TRBJ1-1; D might be TRBD1 (6 bases). Germline values: CDR1 LGHNA, CDR2 YNFKEQ. The length of the CDR3 is 16 residues. V lost 6 bases and J lost 4, with 21 bases in between.

The chain couples TRBV12-5 to TRBJ1-1, with D possibly matching TRBD1 (5 bases). The CDR3 has 13 amino acids. V lost 5 bases and J 4 bases, leaving 11 bases between the germline ends. Germline loops: CDR1 LGHNT, CDR2 FRNRAP. This CDR3 is CASGSLQGTEAFF. The CDR3 DNA sequence: TGTGCTAGTGGTAGCCTCCAGGGCACTGAAGCTTTCTTT.

The chain is built from TRBV27 and TRBJ2-6, with 8 bases matching TRBD1. Germline CDR1 is MNHEY and CDR2 is SMNVEV (reference sequence). V was pared by 5 bases and J by 2 bases, with 8 bases of the junction left unmatched. The CDR3 spans 17 residues. This CDR3 reads CASSPPTGAPGANVLTF. As DNA, the CDR3 is TGTGCCAGCAGTCCCCCGACAGGGGCTCCTGGGGCCAACGTCCTGACTTTC.